This T cell receptor (beta chain) derives from a study of beta chain features in type 1 diabetes. Overall study context: Sorted cells examined across all samples numbered 107,917,701. Overall study results and limits: Lower insertion and higher deletion counts appeared at VDJ junctions in type 1 diabetes patients.

V was clipped by 4 bases and J by 4 bases; unmatched bases: 6. Germline-derived CDR1 and CDR2 are SGHRS and YFSETQ. This CDR3 spans 15 amino acids. This clone was seen more than once but under ten times. The antigen remains unidentified. What was sequenced were expressed TCRB transcripts, since all of the isolated RNA had been reverse transcribed. Read counts averaged approximately 3.6 million for samples of naive, central memory and regulatory T cells. Profiled with immunoSEQ multiplex PCR; TCRdb holds only in-frame clones, not every one. The table has 300,000 to 350,000 clones, less than 20% seen once; the top ten hold 0.044%.

The chain links TRBV5-1 to TRBJ1-1; 11 bases fit TRBD1. The TCR sequence derives from a woman between 18 and 30 years old in good health. The sample taken for sequencing was naive CD4+ T cells from blood. CDR3 region: CASSLGQGASTEAFF. The CDR3, as DNA: TGCGCCAGCAGCCTTGGACAGGGGGCGAGCACTGAAGCTTTCTTT.